One and the same sample provided the 25 T cell receptor beta chains below, sequenced in a study of T cell repertoires in cytomegalovirus infection. TCRdb analysed the reads with MiXCR anew, one entry per CDR3 protein. The sample includes around 300,000 distinct CDR3 sequences, more than 8% seen only once; the top ten take around 4%. Material: PBMCs. The receptors come from a human donor in good health (CMV status not recorded). Some clones in this sample may be carry-over from other donors' samples.

Points on this clonotype: An end of the junction differs from the germline gene, which may be a read error. The chain links TRBV15 to TRBJ2-7; the match to TRBD2 covers 7 bases. CDR1 LNHNV and CDR2 YYDKDF come from the germline V gene (reference sequence). There are 13 residues in the CDR3. CDR3 in amino acids: CAPRLAGAREQYF. CDR3 sequence (DNA): TGTGCCCCCAGACTGGCGGGAGCGAGGGAGCAGTACTTC.

There are a few counts of this clonotype. The chain couples TRBV7-2 to TRBJ1-1; D is perhaps TRBD1 (5 bases). Germline values: CDR1 SGHTA, CDR2 FQGNSA. The CDR3 sequence is 18 residues long. V was pared by 4 bases and J by 2 bases, with 23 bases between. The CDR3: CASSSVPASPGPNTEAFF. Written as DNA, the CDR3 is TGTGCCAGCAGCTCCGTCCCGGCCTCTCCGGGGCCTAACACTGAAGCTTTCTTT.

In its sample, this clonotype was seen many times. This chain connects TRBV7-2 to TRBJ2-2, with TRBD1 as a possible D gene (5 bases). The CDR3 has 13 residues. V lost 6 bases to trimming and J lost 5 bases, with 10 bases between them. The germline V gene has CDR1 SGHTA and CDR2 FQGNSA. This CDR3 reads CASRKTVTGELFF. The CDR3 DNA sequence: TGTGCCAGCAGAAAGACAGTTACCGGGGAGCTGTTTTTT.

The rearrangement links TRBV6-9 to TRBJ2-1; TRBD2 matches 8 bases. The trim removed 4 bases at V and 5 bases at J, leaving 7 bases unmatched. Germline assignment: CDR1 MNHGY and CDR2 SVAAGI. This CDR3 has 15 residues. CDR3 DNA sequence: TGTGCCAGCAGTTCGGGCGGGGGGAGCCACAATGAGCAGTTCTTC. This codes for CASSSGGGSHNEQFF.

The sample holds a few counts of this clonotype. The rearrangement joins TRBV7-2 to TRBJ2-5; tentative D call: TRBD2 (5 bases). The CDR3 is 15 residues long. Trimming pared 5 bases from V and 5 bases from J, leaving 18 bases between. Germline CDR1 SGHTA, CDR2 FQGNSA. The CDR3 nucleotides read TGTGCCAGCAGCCCGCGGGCAGGTGGGTTGGAGACCCAGTACTTC. Protein sequence: CASSPRAGGLETQYF.

This clonotype was seen more than once but under ten times. J is TRBJ2-1 and V is TRBV27; 7 nucleotides agree with TRBD2. In germline, CDR1 is MNHEY, CDR2 SMNVEV (reference sequence). The CDR3 totals 15 residues. V lost 7 bases and J lost 3; bases outside the gene matches: 9. The CDR3 sequence: CASTRAGLNYNEQFF. DNA for the CDR3: TGTGCCAGCACCCGAGCGGGGCTTAACTACAATGAGCAGTTCTTC.

Ten or more counts support this clonotype. V is TRBV11-2 and J is TRBJ1-4; 8 bases fit TRBD1. The CDR3 is made up of 14 amino acids. J was trimmed by 8 bases and V by 5 bases; bases with no gene match: 7. CDR1 is SGHAT, CDR2 FQNNGV, per germline. CDR3 amino acids: CASSQGQGGEKLFF. The CDR3 nucleotides are TGTGCCAGCAGCCAAGGACAGGGCGGAGAAAAACTGTTTTTT.

J is TRBJ1-5 and V is TRBV7-2; possible D gene TRBD1, 5 bases. Trimming removed 1 base at V and 4 bases at J, with 11 bases between. The CDR3 totals 15 residues. Per the germline V gene, CDR1 is SGHTA and CDR2 is FQGNSA. CDR3 region: CASSLGPPGNQPQHF. CDR3 in DNA: TGTGCCAGCAGCTTAGGCCCCCCAGGGAATCAGCCCCAGCATTTT.

This clonotype appeared many times. The J gene is TRBJ2-3, the V gene TRBV7-8; weak D call: TRBD1 (5 bases). Trimming took off 5 bases at V and 1 base at J, with 10 bases between the two ends. This CDR3 has 14 amino acids. Per germline, CDR1 SGHVS and CDR2 FQNEAQ. As DNA, the CDR3 is TGTGCCAGCAGCCTCCAGACAGGCACAGATACGCAGTATTTT. This sequence encodes CASSLQTGTDTQYF. Full variable domain (remainder filled in from reference TRBV7-8 and TRBJ2-3): GAGVSQSPRYKVAKRGQDVALRCDPISGHVSLFWYQQALGQGPEFLTYFQNEAQLDKSGLPSDRFFAERPEGSVSTLKIQRTQQEDSAVYLCASSLQTGTDTQYFGPGTRLTVL.

V is TRBV7-2 and J is TRBJ2-1, with D possibly matching TRBD2 (5 bases). CDR1 and CDR2 from the germline V gene are SGHTA and FQGNSA. V lost 4 bases and J 7 bases, leaving 14 bases between the germline ends. The CDR3 has 14 residues. CDR3 DNA sequence: TGTGCCAGCAGCTCCCGCTCCCGGGGAAATGAGCAGTTCTTC. Protein sequence: CASSSRSRGNEQFF.

Only a few counts were recorded for this clonotype. The chain joins TRBV12-3 or TRBV12-4 to TRBJ2-5; TRBD1 or TRBD2 may be the D gene (6 bases each). The V gene lost 5 bases and the J gene lost 1 base, with 17 bases spanning the gap. CDR3 length: 16 residues. The CDR3 coding sequence is TGTGCCAGCAGTCGGGGGCCTTTTTTCATCCAAGAGACCCAGTACTTC. Translated, it gives CASSRGPFFIQETQYF.

This clonotype was observed at least ten times. The chain combines TRBV14 with TRBJ2-2, with D perhaps TRBD1 (5 bases). CDR3 length equals 13 residues. V was shortened by 7 bases and J by 3 bases, with 9 bases between the two germline ends. The germline CDR1 and CDR2 sequences are SGHDN and FVKESK. CDR3 region: CASTPGYTGELFF. The CDR3 nucleotides are TGTGCCAGCACCCCAGGGTACACCGGGGAGCTGTTTTTT.

The chain uses TRBV28 and TRBJ2-3; the D call may be TRBD1 or TRBD2 (5 bases each). V lost 3 bases to trimming and J lost 2 bases, with 18 bases between them. This CDR3 spans 17 amino acids. Germline lookup yields CDR1 MDHEN and CDR2 SYDVKM. This CDR3 is CASSLFPGTDHTDTQYF. The DNA for the CDR3 is TGTGCCAGCAGTTTGTTCCCGGGGACGGATCACACAGATACGCAGTATTTT.

Note on this clonotype: A read error is possible here, since a much larger clone lies one base away. This chain connects TRBV7-8 to TRBJ2-6; D gene uncertain. The germline CDR1 and CDR2 sequences are SGHVS and FQNEAQ. The CDR3 totals 14 residues. Trimming took 4 bases from V and 4 from J, leaving 8 bases between them. DNA for the CDR3: TGTGCCAGCAGCTCCCAAGCCGGGGCCAACGTCCTGACTTTC. Its protein product is CASSSQAGANVLTF.

This clonotype was seen a few times. The chain has TRBV28 and TRBJ1-4; D remains ambiguous. The V gene's germline CDR1 is MDHEN and CDR2 SYDVKM. With 5 bases removed from V and 2 bases from J, the gap between germline ends came to 9 bases. CDR3 length equals 14 residues. The CDR3 loop is CASSRGWTNEKLFF. CDR3 coding DNA: TGTGCCAGCAGTCGTGGATGGACTAATGAAAAACTGTTTTTT.

This clonotype was counted many times. V is TRBV28 and J is TRBJ1-5; 7 bases align to TRBD1. The CDR3 covers 16 residues. The germline CDR1 and CDR2 sequences are MDHEN and SYDVKM. Losses at the gene ends were 4 bases for V and 3 bases for J; bases not matched to a gene: 9. The chain's CDR3 is CASSSRRQGYNQPQHF. CDR3 nucleotide sequence: TGTGCCAGCAGTTCCCGTCGACAGGGATACAATCAGCCCCAGCATTTT.

This clonotype was found a few times. The V and J genes are TRBV11-2 and TRBJ2-7; TRBD1 aligns across 11 bases. The CDR3 contains 16 residues. CDR1 SGHAT and CDR2 FQNNGV come from the germline V gene. Trimming cost V 4 bases and J 3 bases; bases outside gene matches: 8. CDR3 amino acids: CASSWGRGQGGYEQYF. DNA for the CDR3: TGTGCCAGCAGCTGGGGAAGGGGACAGGGGGGCTACGAGCAGTACTTC.

This chain joins TRBV12-5 and TRBJ2-6, with a tentative D call TRBD2 (5 bases). Germline V gene data show CDR1 as LGHNT and CDR2 as FRNRAP. The CDR3 covers 16 residues. Trimming shortened V by 3 bases and J by 4 bases, and 13 bases separated the two germline ends. CDR3 coding DNA: TGTGCTAGTGGTTTTGCAGGCCGAGGGGGGGCCAACGTCCTGACTTTC. Amino acid sequence: CASGFAGRGGANVLTF.

This clonotype was recorded at least ten times. V and J are TRBV6-2 or TRBV6-3 and TRBJ1-5; D ambiguous. The CDR3 extends over 12 amino acids. V was trimmed by 0 bases and J by 7 bases, leaving 4 bases between them. Germline lookup yields CDR1 MNHEY and CDR2 SVGEGT. In DNA form, the CDR3 reads TGTGCCAGCAGTTACTCGGGCCAGCCCCAGCATTTT. As protein: CASSYSGQPQHF.

A note on this clonotype: A much larger clone lies one base from this, so it may be a read error. This rearrangement joins TRBV28 to TRBJ1-1; D perhaps matches TRBD1 (6 bases). This CDR3 is built from 16 residues. Germline V CDR1 and CDR2: MDHEN, SYDVKM. The CDR3 sequence: CASSLGGGGRNTGAFF. DNA of the CDR3: TGTGCCAGCAGTTTGGGTGGGGGCGGCAGGAACACTGGAGCTTTCTTT. Variable domain in full (rest from reference TRBV28 and TRBJ1-1): DVKVTQSSRYLVKRTGEKVFLECVQDMDHENMFWYRQDPGLGLRLIYFSYDVKMKEKGDIPEGYSVSREKKERFSLILESASTNQTSMYLCASSLGGGGRNTGAFFGQGTRLTVV.

This clonotype was observed a handful of times. This chain uses TRBV27 with TRBJ1-1; the D is unclear. From germline, CDR1 is MNHEY and CDR2 SMNVEV (reference sequence). V was clipped by 8 bases and J by 1 base, with 8 bases between them. The CDR3 is made up of 12 amino acids. CDR3 bases: TGTGCCAGCTGGACGGAGAACACTGAAGCTTTCTTT. This codes for CASWTENTEAFF.

This clonotype was picked up many times. This chain joins TRBV7-2 and TRBJ1-2, with TRBD1 as a possible D gene (6 bases). The V end lost 1 base, the J end lost 7 bases, and 13 bases lay between the germline ends. This CDR3 has 14 residues. Per germline, CDR1 SGHTA and CDR2 FQGNSA. In nucleotides, the CDR3 is TGTGCCAGCAGCTTAGGGGTGACAGGAGTTGGCTACACCTTC. Its translation is CASSLGVTGVGYTF.

The rearrangement joins TRBV6-2 or TRBV6-3 to TRBJ1-3; no firm D call. The germline CDR1 and CDR2 sequences are MNHEY and SVGEGT. V was pared by 2 bases and J by 3 bases, with 11 bases between. This CDR3 is built from 15 residues. CDR3 sequence reads: CASSYSPEGGNTIYF. The CDR3 coding sequence is TGTGCCAGCAGTTACAGTCCTGAAGGTGGAAACACCATATATTTT.

This clonotype was picked up a small number of times. The chain uses TRBV28 and TRBJ2-3; D may be TRBD2 (5 bases). V lost 7 bases and J 1 base, leaving 6 bases between the germline ends. The CDR3 sequence is 12 residues long. Germline V lookup: CDR1 MDHEN, CDR2 SYDVKM. CDR3 nucleotide sequence: TGTGCCAGCATGAGGGGCACAGATACGCAGTATTTT. This gives the protein CASMRGTDTQYF.

The chain has TRBV7-1 and TRBJ2-7, with a tentative D call TRBD2 (5 bases). TRBV7-1 is an open reading frame, and its role is uncertain. V was clipped by 5 bases and J by 4 bases, with 15 bases between them. The CDR3 is 14 residues long. The CDR3 spells CASSQDFTEYEQYF. Written as DNA, the CDR3 is TGTGCCAGCAGCCAGGACTTCACAGAGTACGAGCAGTACTTC.